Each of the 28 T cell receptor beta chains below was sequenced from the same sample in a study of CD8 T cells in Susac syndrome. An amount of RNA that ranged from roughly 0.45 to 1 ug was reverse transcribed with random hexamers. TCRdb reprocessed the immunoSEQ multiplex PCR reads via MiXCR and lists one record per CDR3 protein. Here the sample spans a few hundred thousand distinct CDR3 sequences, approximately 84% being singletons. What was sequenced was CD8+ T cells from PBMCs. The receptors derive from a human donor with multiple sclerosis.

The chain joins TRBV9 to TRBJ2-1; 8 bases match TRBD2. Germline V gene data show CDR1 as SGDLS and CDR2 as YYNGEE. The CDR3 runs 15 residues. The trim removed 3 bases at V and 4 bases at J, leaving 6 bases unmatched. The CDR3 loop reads CASSGVAGPYNEQFF. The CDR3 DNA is TGTGCCAGCAGCGGAGTAGCGGGACCTTACAATGAGCAGTTCTTC.

Here the CDR3 DNA reads TGTGCCAGCAGCTTTCTGACCACAGAGAACACTGAAGCTTTCTTT. Translating it yields CASSFLTTENTEAFF. The chain joins TRBV9 to TRBJ1-1, with D unresolved. Trimming cost V 4 bases and J 1 base, with 14 bases left between them. This CDR3 spans 15 amino acids. Germline CDR1 SGDLS, CDR2 YYNGEE.

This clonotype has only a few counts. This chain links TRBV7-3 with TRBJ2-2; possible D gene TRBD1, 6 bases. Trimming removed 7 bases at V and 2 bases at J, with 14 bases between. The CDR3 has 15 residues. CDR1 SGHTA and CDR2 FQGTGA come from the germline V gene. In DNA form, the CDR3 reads TGTGCCAGCAACTCTGGGACATCCAACACCGGGGAGCTGTTTTTT. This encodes CASNSGTSNTGELFF.

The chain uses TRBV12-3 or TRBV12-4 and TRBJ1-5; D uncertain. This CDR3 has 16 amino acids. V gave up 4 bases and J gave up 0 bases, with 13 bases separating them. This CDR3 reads CASSSDEPLSNQPQHF. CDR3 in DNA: TGTGCCAGCAGTTCAGACGAGCCGCTTAGCAATCAGCCCCAGCATTTT.

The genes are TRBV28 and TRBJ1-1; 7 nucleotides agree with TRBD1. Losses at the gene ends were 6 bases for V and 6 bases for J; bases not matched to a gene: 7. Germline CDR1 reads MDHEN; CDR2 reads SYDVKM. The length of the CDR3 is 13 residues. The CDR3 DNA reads TGTGCCAGCAGCACAGGGGAGGTACCTGAAGCTTTCTTT. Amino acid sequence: CASSTGEVPEAFF.

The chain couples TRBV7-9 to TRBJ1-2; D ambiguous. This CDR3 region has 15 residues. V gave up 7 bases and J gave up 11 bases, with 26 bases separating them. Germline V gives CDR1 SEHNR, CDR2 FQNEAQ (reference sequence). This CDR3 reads CASNTPLSTGEMYTF. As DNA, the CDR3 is TGTGCCAGCAACACCCCGCTGTCGACTGGCGAAATGTACACCTTC.

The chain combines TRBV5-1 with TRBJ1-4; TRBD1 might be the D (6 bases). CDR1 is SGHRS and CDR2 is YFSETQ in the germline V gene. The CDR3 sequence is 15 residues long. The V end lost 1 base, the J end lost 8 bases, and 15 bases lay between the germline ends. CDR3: CASSLWTTGDEKLFF. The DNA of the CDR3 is TGCGCCAGCAGCTTGTGGACGACAGGAGACGAAAAACTGTTTTTT.

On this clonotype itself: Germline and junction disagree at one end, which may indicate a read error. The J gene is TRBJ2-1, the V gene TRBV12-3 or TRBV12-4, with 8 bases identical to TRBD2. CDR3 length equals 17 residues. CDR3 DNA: TGTGCCAGCAGTCTAGCGGGTTTGGGGAACTCCTACAATGAGCAGTTCTTC. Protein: CASSLAGLGNSYNEQFF.

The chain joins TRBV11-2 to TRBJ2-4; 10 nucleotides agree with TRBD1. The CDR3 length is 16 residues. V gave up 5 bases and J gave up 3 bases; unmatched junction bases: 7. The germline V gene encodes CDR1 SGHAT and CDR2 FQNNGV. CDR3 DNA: TGTGCCAGCAGCACAGACAGGGGGCTAGGCAAAAACATTCAGTACTTC. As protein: CASSTDRGLGKNIQYF.

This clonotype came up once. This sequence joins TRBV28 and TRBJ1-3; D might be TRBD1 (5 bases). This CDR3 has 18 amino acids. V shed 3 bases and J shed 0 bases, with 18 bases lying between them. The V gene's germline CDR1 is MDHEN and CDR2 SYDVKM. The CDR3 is CASSFVPQATYSGNTIYF. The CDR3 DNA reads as TGTGCCAGCAGTTTCGTCCCACAGGCCACCTACTCTGGAAACACCATATATTTT.

The CDR3 DNA reads as TGCGCCAGCAGCCAACCGGTTAACACTGAAGCTTTCTTT. Protein: CASSQPVNTEAFF. The chain has TRBV4-1 and TRBJ1-1; no clear D. The CDR3 is 13 residues long. Per germline, CDR1 MGHRA and CDR2 YSYEKL. Trimming cost V 2 bases and J 2 bases, with 6 bases left between them.

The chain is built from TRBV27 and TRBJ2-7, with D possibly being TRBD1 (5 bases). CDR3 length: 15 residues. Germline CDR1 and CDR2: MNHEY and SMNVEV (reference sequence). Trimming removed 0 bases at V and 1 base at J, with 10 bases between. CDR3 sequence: CASSLSRQSSYEQYF. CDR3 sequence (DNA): TGTGCCAGCAGTTTATCCCGACAGTCTTCCTACGAGCAGTACTTC.

The CDR3 DNA follows: TGTGCCAGCTGTCTGGACTCCTACGAGCAGTACTTC. Translating gives CASCLDSYEQYF. The chain couples TRBV28 to TRBJ2-7; no clear D. With 8 bases removed from V and 0 bases from J, the gap between germline ends came to 8 bases. Germline V gene data show CDR1 as MDHEN and CDR2 as SYDVKM. CDR3 length: 12 residues. Complete variable domain (other parts from reference TRBV28 and TRBJ2-7): DVKVTQSSRYLVKRTGEKVFLECVQDMDHENMFWYRQDPGLGLRLIYFSYDVKMKEKGDIPEGYSVSREKKERFSLILESASTNQTSMYLCASCLDSYEQYFGPGTRLTVT.

The CDR3 sequence is CSASGHGNQPQHF. CDR3 nucleotides: TGCAGTGCTAGCGGCCATGGCAATCAGCCCCAGCATTTT. The J gene is TRBJ1-5, the V gene TRBV20-1; D not resolved. Germline assignment: CDR1 DFQATT and CDR2 SNEGSKA (reference sequence). Trimming took 3 bases from V and 2 from J, leaving 8 bases between them. The CDR3 loop spans 13 amino acids.

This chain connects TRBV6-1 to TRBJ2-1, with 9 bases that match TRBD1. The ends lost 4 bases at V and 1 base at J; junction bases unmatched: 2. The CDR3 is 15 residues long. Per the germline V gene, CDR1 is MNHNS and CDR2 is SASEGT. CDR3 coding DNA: TGTGCCAGCAGTGGAGGACAGGGGTCCTACAATGAGCAGTTCTTC. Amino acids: CASSGGQGSYNEQFF.

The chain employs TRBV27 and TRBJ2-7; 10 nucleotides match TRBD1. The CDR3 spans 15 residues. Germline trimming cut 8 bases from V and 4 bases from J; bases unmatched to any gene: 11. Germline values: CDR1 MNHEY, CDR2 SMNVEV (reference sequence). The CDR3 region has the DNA TGTGCCAGCGGCGAGGGACAGGGGTTAATGTACGAGCAGTACTTC. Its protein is CASGEGQGLMYEQYF.

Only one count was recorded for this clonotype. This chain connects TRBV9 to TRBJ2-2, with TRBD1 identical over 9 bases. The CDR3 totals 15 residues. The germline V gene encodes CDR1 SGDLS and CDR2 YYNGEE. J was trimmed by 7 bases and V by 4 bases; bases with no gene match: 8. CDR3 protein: CASSLQGAVGGELFF. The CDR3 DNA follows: TGTGCCAGCAGCCTACAGGGGGCTGTAGGCGGGGAGCTGTTTTTT.

The CDR3 DNA is TGTGCCAGCAGCCCCCCTAGCGGCTACCAAGAGACCCAGTACTTC. Its translation: CASSPPSGYQETQYF. This chain connects TRBV7-2 to TRBJ2-5; 7 bases fit TRBD2. Germline assignment: CDR1 SGHTA and CDR2 FQGNSA. CDR3 size: 15 residues. Trimming took 5 bases from V and 0 from J; bases not matched to a gene: 6.

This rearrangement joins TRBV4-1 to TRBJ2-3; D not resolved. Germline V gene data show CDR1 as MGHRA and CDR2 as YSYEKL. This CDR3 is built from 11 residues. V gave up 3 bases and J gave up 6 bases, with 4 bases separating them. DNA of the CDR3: TGCGCCAGCAGCCAGTTTGATACGCAGTATTTT. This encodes CASSQFDTQYF.

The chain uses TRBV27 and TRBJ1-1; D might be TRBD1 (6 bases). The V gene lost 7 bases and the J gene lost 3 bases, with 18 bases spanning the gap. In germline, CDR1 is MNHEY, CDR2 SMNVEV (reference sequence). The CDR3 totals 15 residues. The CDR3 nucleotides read TGTGCCAGCACTTTCACGGGGGCCGGGGACACTGAAGCTTTCTTT. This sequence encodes CASTFTGAGDTEAFF.

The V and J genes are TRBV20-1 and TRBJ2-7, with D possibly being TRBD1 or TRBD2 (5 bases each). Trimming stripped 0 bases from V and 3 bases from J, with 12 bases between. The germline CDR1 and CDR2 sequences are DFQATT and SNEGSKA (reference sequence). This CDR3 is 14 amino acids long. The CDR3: CSARDPGTSYEQYF. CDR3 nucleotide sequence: TGCAGTGCTAGAGATCCTGGGACCAGCTACGAGCAGTACTTC.

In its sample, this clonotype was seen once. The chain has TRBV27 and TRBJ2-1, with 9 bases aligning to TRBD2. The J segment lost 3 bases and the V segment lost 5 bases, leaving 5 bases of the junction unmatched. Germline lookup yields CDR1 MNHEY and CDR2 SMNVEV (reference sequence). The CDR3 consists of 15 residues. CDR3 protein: CASSPSSGIYNEQFF. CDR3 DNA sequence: TGTGCCAGCAGTCCCTCTAGCGGGATCTACAATGAGCAGTTCTTC.

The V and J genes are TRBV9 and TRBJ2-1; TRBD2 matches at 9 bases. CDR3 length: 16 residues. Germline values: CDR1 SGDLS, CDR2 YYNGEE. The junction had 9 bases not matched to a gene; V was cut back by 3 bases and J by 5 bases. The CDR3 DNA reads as TGTGCCAGCAGCGGTGGTATAGCGGGAGAGCACAATGAGCAGTTCTTC. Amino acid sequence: CASSGGIAGEHNEQFF.

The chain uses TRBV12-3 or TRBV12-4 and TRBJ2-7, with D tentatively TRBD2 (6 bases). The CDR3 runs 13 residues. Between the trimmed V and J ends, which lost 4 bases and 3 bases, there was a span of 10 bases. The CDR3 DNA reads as TGTGCCAGCAGTTCGGGACTTCACTACGAGCAGTACTTC. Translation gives CASSSGLHYEQYF.

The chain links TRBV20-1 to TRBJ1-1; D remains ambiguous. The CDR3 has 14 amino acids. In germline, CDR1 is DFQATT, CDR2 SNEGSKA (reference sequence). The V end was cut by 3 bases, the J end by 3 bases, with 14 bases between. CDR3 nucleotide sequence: TGCAGTGCTAGGGGGTTCAGACGTTACACTGAAGCTTTCTTT. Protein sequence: CSARGFRRYTEAFF.

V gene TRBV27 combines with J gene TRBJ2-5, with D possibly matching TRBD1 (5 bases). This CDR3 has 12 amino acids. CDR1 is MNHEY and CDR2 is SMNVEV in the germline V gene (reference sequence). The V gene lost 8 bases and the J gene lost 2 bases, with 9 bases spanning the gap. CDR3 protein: CASGARQETQYF. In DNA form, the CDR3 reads TGTGCCAGCGGGGCGCGGCAAGAGACCCAGTACTTC.

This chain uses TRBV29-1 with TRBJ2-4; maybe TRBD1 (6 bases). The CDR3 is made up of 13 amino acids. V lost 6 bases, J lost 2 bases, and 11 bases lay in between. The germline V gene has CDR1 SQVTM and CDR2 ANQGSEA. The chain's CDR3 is CSVQGQTKNIQYF. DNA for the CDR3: TGCAGCGTCCAAGGACAGACCAAAAACATTCAGTACTTC.

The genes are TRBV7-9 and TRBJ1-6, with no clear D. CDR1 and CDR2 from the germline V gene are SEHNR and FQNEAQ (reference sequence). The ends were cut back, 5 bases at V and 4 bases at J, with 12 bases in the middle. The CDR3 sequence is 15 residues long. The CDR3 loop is CASSNSASYNSPLHF. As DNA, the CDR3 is TGTGCCAGCAGCAACAGTGCTTCGTATAATTCACCCCTCCACTTT.